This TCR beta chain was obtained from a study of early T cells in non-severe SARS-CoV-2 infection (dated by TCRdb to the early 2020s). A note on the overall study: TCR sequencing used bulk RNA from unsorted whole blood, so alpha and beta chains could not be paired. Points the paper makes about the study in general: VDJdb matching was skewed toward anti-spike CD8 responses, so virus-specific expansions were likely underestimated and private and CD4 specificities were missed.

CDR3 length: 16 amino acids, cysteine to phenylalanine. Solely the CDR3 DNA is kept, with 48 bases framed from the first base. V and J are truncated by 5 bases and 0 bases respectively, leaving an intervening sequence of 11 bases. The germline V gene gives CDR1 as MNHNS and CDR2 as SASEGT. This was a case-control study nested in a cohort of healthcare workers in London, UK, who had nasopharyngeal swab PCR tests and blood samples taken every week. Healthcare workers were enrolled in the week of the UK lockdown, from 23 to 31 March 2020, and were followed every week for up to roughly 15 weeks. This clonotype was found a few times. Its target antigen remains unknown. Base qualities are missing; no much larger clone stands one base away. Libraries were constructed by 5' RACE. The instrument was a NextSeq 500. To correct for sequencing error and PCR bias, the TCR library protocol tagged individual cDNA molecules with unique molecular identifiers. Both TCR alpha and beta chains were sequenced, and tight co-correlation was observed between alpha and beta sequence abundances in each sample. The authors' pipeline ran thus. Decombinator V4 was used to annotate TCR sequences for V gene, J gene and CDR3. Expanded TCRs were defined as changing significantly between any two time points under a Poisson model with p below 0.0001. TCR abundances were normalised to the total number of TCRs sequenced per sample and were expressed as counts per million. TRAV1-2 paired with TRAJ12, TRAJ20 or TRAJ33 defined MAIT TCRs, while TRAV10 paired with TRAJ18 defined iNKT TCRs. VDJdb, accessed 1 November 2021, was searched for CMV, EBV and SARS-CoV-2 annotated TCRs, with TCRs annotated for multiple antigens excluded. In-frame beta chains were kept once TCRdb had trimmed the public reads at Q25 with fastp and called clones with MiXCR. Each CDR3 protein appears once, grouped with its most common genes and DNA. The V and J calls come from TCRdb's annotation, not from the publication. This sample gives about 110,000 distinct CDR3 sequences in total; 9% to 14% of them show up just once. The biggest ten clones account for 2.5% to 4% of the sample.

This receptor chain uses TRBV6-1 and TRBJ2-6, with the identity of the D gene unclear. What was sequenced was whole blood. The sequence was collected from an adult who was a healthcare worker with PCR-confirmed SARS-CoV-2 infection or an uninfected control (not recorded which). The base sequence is TGTGCCAGCAGTAACCGGCCTAGCTCTGGGGCCAACGTCCTGACTTTC. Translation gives CASSNRPSSGANVLTF.